This TCR beta chain was recorded in a study of blood T cell repertoires in COVID-19. About the research overall: Sites across the United States, Italy and Spain contributed samples from acute and convalescent COVID-19. In each case, the material was cDNA or gDNA derived from T cells, B-cell-depleted T cells, or PBMCs.

Authors' processing steps: Using reference gene primer amplification, nucleated cell counts were estimated. Assay used: immunoSEQ multiplex PCR; TCRdb lists only in-frame clones, some missing. The DNA was the basis for D and trimming; V, J and clone size are from that table. This sample has about 99,000 clones, with less than 85% found just once. Between the trimmed V and J ends, which lost 6 bases and 2 bases, there was a span of 12 bases. The CDR3 sequence is 14 residues long. CDR1 LNHDA and CDR2 SQIVND come from the germline V gene (reference sequence). The V and J genes are TRBV19 and TRBJ2-3, with no clear D. The receptor's source is a woman older than 75 with active or convalescent COVID-19. The sample was peripheral blood. CDR3 loop: CASSPTAITDTQYF. CDR3 nucleotides: TGTGCCAGTAGCCCCACAGCTATCACAGATACGCAGTATTTT.